This TCR beta chain was recorded in a study of T cells in Graves' hyperthyroidism and ophthalmopathy. About the study: It was at initial diagnosis, before any treatment, that peripheral blood was collected. General observations from the study: Expanded thyroid clonotypes (above 0.001) were mostly also found in blood.

A remark on this clonotype: Antigen unknown.

For Graves' hyperthyroidism to be stable, ophthalmopathy could not progress within 18 months. The study based diagnoses on clinical symptoms, serum thyroxine and TRAb, thyroid ultrasound and orbital computed tomography. TCR beta CDR3 region amplification was performed from RNA transcripts. Carried out on the TCR CDR3, a first-round RT-PCR used the HTBI primer set. TCRdb used MiXCR to reprocess the multiplex PCR reads, holding one entry per CDR3 protein. Among about 740,000 distinct CDR3 sequences listed, 12% to 15% were seen once. This CDR3 has 14 amino acids. CDR1 is DFQATT and CDR2 is SNEGSKA in the germline V gene (reference sequence). V lost 0 bases and J 2 bases, leaving 11 bases between the germline ends.

The receptor was derived from a woman younger than 35 with Graves' hyperthyroidism. The rearrangement links TRBV20-1 to TRBJ2-7; D remains ambiguous. Input material: blood. CDR3 in DNA: TGCAGTGCTAGAGATACGAAGGGCCCCTACGAGCAGTACTTC. This gives the protein CSARDTKGPYEQYF.